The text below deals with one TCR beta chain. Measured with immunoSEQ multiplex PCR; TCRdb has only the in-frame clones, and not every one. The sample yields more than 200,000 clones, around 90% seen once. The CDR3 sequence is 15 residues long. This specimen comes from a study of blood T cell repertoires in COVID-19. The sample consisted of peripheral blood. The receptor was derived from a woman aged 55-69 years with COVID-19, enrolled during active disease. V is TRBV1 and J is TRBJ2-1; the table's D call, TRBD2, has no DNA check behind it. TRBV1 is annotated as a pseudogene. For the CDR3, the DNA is TGCACCAGCAGCCGGGAGAAACACGACTTCAATGAGCAGTTCTTC. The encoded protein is CTSSREKHDFNEQFF.